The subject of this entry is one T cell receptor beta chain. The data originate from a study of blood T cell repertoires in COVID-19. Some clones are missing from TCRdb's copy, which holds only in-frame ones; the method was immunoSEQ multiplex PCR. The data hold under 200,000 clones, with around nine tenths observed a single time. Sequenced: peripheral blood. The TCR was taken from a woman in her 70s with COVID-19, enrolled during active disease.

DNA of the CDR3: TGTGCCAGTAAACGCGGACAGGCGGGCAATCAGCCCCAGCATTTT. This sequence encodes CASKRGQAGNQPQHF. This chain links TRBV19 with TRBJ1-5, with 7 bases matching TRBD1. Per germline, CDR1 LNHDA and CDR2 SQIVND (reference sequence). CDR3 length: 15 residues. J gave up 2 bases and V 7 bases, and 8 bases lay outside the gene matches.